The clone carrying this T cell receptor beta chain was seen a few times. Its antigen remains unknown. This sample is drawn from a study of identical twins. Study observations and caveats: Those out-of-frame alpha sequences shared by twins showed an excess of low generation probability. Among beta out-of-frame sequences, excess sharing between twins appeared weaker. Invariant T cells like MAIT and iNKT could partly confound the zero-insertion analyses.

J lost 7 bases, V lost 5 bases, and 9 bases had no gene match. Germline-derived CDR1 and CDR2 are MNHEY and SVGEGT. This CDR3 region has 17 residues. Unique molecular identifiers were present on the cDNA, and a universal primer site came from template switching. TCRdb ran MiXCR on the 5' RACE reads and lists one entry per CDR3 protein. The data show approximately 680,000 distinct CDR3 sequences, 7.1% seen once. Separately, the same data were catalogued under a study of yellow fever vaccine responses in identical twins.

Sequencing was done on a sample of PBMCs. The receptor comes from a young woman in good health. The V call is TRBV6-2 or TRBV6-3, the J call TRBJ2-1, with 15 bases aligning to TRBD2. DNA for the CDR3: TGTGCCAGCAGTGCACGGACTAGCGGGAGGGTCCGAAATGAGCAGTTCTTC. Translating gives CASSARTSGRVRNEQFF.